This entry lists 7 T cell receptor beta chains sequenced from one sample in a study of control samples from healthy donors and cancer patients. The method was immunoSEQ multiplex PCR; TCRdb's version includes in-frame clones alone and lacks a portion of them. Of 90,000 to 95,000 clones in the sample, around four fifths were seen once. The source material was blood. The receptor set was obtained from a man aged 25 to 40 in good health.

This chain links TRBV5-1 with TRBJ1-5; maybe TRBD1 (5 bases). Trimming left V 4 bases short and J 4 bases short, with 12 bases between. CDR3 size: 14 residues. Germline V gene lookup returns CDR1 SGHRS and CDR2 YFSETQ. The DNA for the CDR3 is TGCGCCAGCAGCCTCGACAGTTTTAATCAGCCCCAGCATTTT. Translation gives CASSLDSFNQPQHF.

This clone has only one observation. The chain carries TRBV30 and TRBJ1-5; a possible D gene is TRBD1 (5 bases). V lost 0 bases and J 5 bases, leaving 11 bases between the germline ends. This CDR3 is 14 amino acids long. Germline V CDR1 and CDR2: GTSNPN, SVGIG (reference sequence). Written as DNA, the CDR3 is TGTGCCTGGAGTGTCAAGGGGCGGGATCAGCCCCAGCATTTT. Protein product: CAWSVKGRDQPQHF. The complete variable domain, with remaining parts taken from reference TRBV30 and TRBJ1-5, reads SQTIHQWPATLVQPVGSPLSLECTVEGTSNPNLYWYRQAAGRGLQLLFYSVGIGQISSEVPQNLSASRPQDRQFILSSKKLLLSDSGFYLCAWSVKGRDQPQHFGDGTRLSIL.

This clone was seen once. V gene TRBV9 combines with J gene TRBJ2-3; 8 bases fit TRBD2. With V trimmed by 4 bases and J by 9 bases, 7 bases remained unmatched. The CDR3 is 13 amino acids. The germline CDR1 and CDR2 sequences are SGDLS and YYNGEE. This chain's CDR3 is CASSPTSGLTQYF. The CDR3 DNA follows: TGTGCCAGCAGCCCCACTAGCGGACTAACGCAGTATTTT.

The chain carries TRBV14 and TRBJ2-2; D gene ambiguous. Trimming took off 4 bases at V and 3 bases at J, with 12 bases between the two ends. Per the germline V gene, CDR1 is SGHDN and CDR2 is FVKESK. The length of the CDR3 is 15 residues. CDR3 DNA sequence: TGTGCCAGCAGCCTAGGGTTAACCTACACCGGGGAGCTGTTTTTT. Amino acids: CASSLGLTYTGELFF.

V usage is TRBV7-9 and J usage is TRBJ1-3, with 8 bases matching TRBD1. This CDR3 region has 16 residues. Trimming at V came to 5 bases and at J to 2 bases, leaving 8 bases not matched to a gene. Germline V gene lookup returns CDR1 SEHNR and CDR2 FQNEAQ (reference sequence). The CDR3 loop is CASSPRQGQTGNTIYF. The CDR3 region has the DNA TGTGCCAGCAGCCCCCGACAGGGGCAAACTGGAAACACCATATATTTT.

This chain's CDR3 is CATTPTERGPYTF. In nucleotides, the CDR3 is TGTGCCACTACTCCCACCGAAAGAGGCCCGTACACCTTC. The V and J genes are TRBV2 and TRBJ1-2; D gene unclear. The CDR3 is made up of 13 amino acids. Trimming shortened V by 10 bases and J by 11 bases, and 23 bases separated the two germline ends. Germline lookup yields CDR1 SNHLY and CDR2 FYNNEI.

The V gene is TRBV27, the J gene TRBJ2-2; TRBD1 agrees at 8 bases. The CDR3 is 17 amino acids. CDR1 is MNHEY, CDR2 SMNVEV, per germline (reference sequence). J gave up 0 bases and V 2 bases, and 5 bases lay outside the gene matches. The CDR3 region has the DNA TGTGCCAGCAGTTTAATAGCGACAGGGGCGAACACCGGGGAGCTGTTTTTT. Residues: CASSLIATGANTGELFF.